The 6 T cell receptor beta chains listed next were all sequenced from one sample in a study of CD8 T cells in Susac syndrome. Reverse transcription of roughly 0.5 to 1 ug RNA was performed with random hexamers. One entry per CDR3 protein, called by TCRdb with MiXCR from the immunoSEQ multiplex PCR reads. The table shows about 440,000 distinct CDR3 sequences, with more than 70% occurring only once. The sequencing input was CD8+ T cells from PBMCs. These TCRs come from a human donor with multiple sclerosis.

This chain connects TRBV29-1 to TRBJ2-7, with TRBD1 identical over 9 bases. The CDR3 extends over 14 amino acids. The V gene end was trimmed by 6 bases and the J gene end by 4 bases; junction bases not matched to a gene: 10. Germline CDR1 reads SQVTM; CDR2 reads ANQGSEA. The CDR3 is CSVLVGQGSYEQYF. CDR3 coding DNA: TGCAGCGTCCTAGTGGGACAGGGATCTTACGAGCAGTACTTC.

The DNA for the CDR3 is TGTGCCAGCACCATTCATGTGGGGGTAGGCTACACCTTC. Translated: CASTIHVGVGYTF. The chain joins TRBV5-4 to TRBJ1-2, with a tentative D call TRBD1 (5 bases). From germline, CDR1 is SGHNT and CDR2 YYREEE (reference sequence). This CDR3 is 13 amino acids long. V lost 6 bases to trimming and J lost 8 bases, with 17 bases between them.

The chain couples TRBV5-6 to TRBJ1-2; D not resolved. The V gene lost 0 bases and the J gene lost 0 bases, with 15 bases spanning the gap. Germline V gene lookup returns CDR1 SGHDT and CDR2 YYEEEE. This CDR3 has 17 amino acids. The CDR3 DNA sequence: TGTGCCAGCAGCTTGGTGGGGATATCTTCCTCTAACTATGGCTACACCTTC. It codes for CASSLVGISSSNYGYTF.

The rearrangement uses TRBV7-9 and TRBJ2-2; 8 bases line up with TRBD2. The CDR3 has 19 residues. V dropped 5 bases and J dropped 2; count of bases not matched to a gene: 16. CDR1 SEHNR and CDR2 FQNEAQ come from the germline V gene (reference sequence). CDR3 bases: TGTGCCAGCAGCCAAGCGGGGGTAACCCGCACACCTAACACCGGGGAGCTGTTTTTT. It codes for CASSQAGVTRTPNTGELFF.

The chain is built from TRBV5-1 and TRBJ1-2, with D unclear. This CDR3 is 14 amino acids long. From germline, CDR1 is SGHRS and CDR2 YFSETQ. Trimming stripped 1 base from V and 2 bases from J, with 9 bases between. The CDR3 is CASSLFAENYGYTF. The CDR3 nucleotides are TGCGCCAGCAGCTTGTTTGCGGAAAACTATGGCTACACCTTC.

The V and J genes are TRBV4-1 and TRBJ1-6; weak D call: TRBD1 (5 bases). V was pared by 0 bases and J by 10 bases, with 7 bases between. Germline CDR1 is MGHRA and CDR2 is YSYEKL. The CDR3 consists of 13 residues. The CDR3: CASSQEPGSPLHF. The CDR3 DNA is TGCGCCAGCAGCCAAGAGCCAGGGTCACCCCTCCACTTT.